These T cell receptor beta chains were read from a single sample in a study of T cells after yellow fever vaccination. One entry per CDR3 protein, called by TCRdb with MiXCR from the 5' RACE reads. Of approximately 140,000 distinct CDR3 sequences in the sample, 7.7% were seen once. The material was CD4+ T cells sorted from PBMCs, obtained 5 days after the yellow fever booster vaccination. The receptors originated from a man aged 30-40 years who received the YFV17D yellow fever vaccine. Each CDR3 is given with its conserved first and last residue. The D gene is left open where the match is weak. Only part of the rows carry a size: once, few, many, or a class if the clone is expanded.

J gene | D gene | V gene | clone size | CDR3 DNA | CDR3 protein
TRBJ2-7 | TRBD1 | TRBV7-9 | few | TGTGCCAGCAGCCACCTGACAGGGACCCCACACGAGCAGTACTTC | CASSHLTGTPHEQYF
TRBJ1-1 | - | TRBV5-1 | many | TGCGCCAGCAGGGCAGGGTGGGCCGGGGGCATGAACACTGAAGCTTTCTTT | CASRAGWAGGMNTEAFF
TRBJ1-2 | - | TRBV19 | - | TGTGCCAGTAGTATCCAGGACGGGAATGGCTACACCTTC | CASSIQDGNGYTF
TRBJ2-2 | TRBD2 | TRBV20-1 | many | TGCAGTGCTAAGCGGGAGGTCGGCGGGGAGCTGTTTTTT | CSAKREVGGELFF
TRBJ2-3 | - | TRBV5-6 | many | TGTGCCAGCAGCTTGGGGTTCGCAACGCAGTATTTT | CASSLGFATQYF
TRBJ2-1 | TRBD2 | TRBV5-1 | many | TGCGCCAGCAGCTTGGCCGCGGGAGATAACAATGAGCAGTTCTTC | CASSLAAGDNNEQFF
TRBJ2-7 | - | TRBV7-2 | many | TGTGCCAGCAGCTTAGAGGGGGGGCTCCCGCCCGAGCAGTACTTC | CASSLEGGLPPEQYF
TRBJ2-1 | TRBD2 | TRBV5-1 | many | TGCGCCAGCAGCTCTGGGAGGGGTGGGTACAATGAGCAGTTCTTC | CASSSGRGGYNEQFF
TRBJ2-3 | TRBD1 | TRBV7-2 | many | TGTGCCAGCAGCTCCCACAGGGGGAGCACAGATACGCAGTATTTT | CASSSHRGSTDTQYF
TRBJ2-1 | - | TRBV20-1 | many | TGCAGTGCAAATAGGGGAGGTGATGAGCAGTTCTTC | CSANRGGDEQFF
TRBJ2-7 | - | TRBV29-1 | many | TGCAGCGCGGGGGGCGAGATCTACGAGCAGTACTTC | CSAGGEIYEQYF
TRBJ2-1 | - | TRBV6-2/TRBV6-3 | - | TGTGCCAGCAGTTACTCCATTCGAGGGAGGAAGAACAATGAGCAGTTCTTC | CASSYSIRGRKNNEQFF
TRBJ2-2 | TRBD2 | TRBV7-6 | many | TGTGCCAGCAGCCAACGGACTAGCGGGAAACGCGTTTACACCGGGGAGCTGTTTTTT | CASSQRTSGKRVYTGELFF
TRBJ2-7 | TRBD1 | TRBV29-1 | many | TGCAGCGTAGGGACAGGGCGTAGCTCCTACGAGCAGTACTTC | CSVGTGRSSYEQYF
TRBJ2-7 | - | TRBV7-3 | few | TGTGCCAGCAGCCCAGACCAGGGTCGCGAGCAGTACTTC | CASSPDQGREQYF
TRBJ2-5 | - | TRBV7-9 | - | TGTGCCAGCAGCTTAGTGTGGCGGGACCAAGAGACCCAGTACTTC | CASSLVWRDQETQYF
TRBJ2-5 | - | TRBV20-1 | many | TGCAGTGCTAGAGTGGAAGAGACCCAGTACTTC | CSARVEETQYF
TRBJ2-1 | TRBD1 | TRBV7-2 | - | TGTGCCAGCAGCTTCCAACAGGGGGAGGTTGAGCAGTTCTTC | CASSFQQGEVEQFF
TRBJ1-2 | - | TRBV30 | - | TGTGCTCTCGGGAGGGGAGTAAACTATGGCTACACCTTC | CALGRGVNYGYTF
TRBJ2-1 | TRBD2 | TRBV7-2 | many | TGTGCCAGCAGCTTAGTCGGGACTAGCGGGAAGGGGGGTGAGCAGTTCTTC | CASSLVGTSGKGGEQFF
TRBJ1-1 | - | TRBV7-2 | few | TGTGCCAGCAGCCCAGCTGGGCTTGAAGCTTTCTTT | CASSPAGLEAFF
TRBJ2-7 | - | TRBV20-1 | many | TGCAGTGGTTCGGAGTCGGACGAGCAGTACTTC | CSGSESDEQYF
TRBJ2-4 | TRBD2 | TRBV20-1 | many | TGCAGTGCTGGGACTAGCGGGGCGGCCAAAAACATTCAGTACTTC | CSAGTSGAAKNIQYF
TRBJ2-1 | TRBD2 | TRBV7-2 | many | TGTGCCAGCAGCTTAGCTAGGACTAGCGTCATTTGGGGCAATGAGCAGTTCTTC | CASSLARTSVIWGNEQFF
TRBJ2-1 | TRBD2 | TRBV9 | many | TGTGCCAGCAGCGGAGCGGGAGGAGCATACAATGAGCAGTTCTTC | CASSGAGGAYNEQFF
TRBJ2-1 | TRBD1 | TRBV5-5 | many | TGTGCCAGCAGCCAGGGACAGGGGGCCTACAATGAGCAGTTCTTC | CASSQGQGAYNEQFF
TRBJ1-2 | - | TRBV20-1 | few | TGCAGTGCTAGAAGAGTCGTTGGGGGACTCTATGGCTACACCTTC | CSARRVVGGLYGYTF
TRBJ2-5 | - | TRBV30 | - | TGTGCCTGGAAGGTCGGCGGATTCAGAGAGACCCAGTACTTC | CAWKVGGFRETQYF
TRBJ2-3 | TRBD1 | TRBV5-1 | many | TGCGCCAGCAGCACGTGGACAGGGGGCCCGACAGATACGCAGTATTTT | CASSTWTGGPTDTQYF
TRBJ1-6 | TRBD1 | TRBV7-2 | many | TGTGCCAGCAGCCTGGGACAGGGCAAGGGTTCACCCCTCCACTTT | CASSLGQGKGSPLHF
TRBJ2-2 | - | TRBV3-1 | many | TGTGCCAGCAGCCAAGATGGTAGGGGTGCTGGGGAGCTGTTTTTT | CASSQDGRGAGELFF
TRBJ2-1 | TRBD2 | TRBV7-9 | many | TGTGCCAGCAGCAACCCGGGACTAGCGGGAGTTGAGCAGTTCTTC | CASSNPGLAGVEQFF
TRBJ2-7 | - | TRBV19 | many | TGTGCCAGTAGTATCCCAGGGGACCGGTACGAGCAGTACTTC | CASSIPGDRYEQYF
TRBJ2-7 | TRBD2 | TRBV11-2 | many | TGTGCCAGCAGCCTCCCGACTAGCGGGAGAATGGAGTACGAGCAGTACTTC | CASSLPTSGRMEYEQYF
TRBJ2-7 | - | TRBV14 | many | TGTGCCAGCAGCCAACTTAGGGCCAACGAGCAGTACTTC | CASSQLRANEQYF
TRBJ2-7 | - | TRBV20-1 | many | TGCAGTGCTAGGCCGACTAACTACGAGCAGTACTTC | CSARPTNYEQYF
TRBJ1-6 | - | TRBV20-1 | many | TGCAGTGCCCGGCGGGCCCCCTATAATTCACCCCTCCACTTT | CSARRAPYNSPLHF
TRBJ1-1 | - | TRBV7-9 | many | TGTGCCACCCGCCTTAAGCCGACAGACACTGAAGCTTTCTTT | CATRLKPTDTEAFF
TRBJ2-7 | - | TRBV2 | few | TGTGCCAGCAGTGACCAGGTTCTTTCCTACGAGCAGTACTTC | CASSDQVLSYEQYF
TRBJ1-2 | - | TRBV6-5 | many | TGTGCCAGCAGTTACTCGAGCAGGGATGGCTACACCTTC | CASSYSSRDGYTF
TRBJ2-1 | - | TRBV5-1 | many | TGCGCCAGCAGCTTGGTCCAGGGGAATGAGCAGTTCTTC | CASSLVQGNEQFF
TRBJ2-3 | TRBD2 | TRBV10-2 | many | TGCGCCAGCAGTGGTAGCGGGATCGCAGATACGCAGTATTTT | CASSGSGIADTQYF
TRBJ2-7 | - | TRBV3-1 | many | TGTGCCAGCAGCCATCTGGGAGACGAGCAGTACTTC | CASSHLGDEQYF
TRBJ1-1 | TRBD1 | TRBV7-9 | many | TGTGCCGGCAGCCCGGACAGGGGGCTATTCGGAGCTTTCTTT | CAGSPDRGLFGAFF
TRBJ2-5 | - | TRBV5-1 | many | TGCGCCAGCAGCTTCAAGGAAGAGACCCAGTACTTC | CASSFKEETQYF
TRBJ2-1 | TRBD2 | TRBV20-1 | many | TGCAGTGCTCCGCCAGCGACTAGCGGGAGGTACAATGAGCAGTTCTTC | CSAPPATSGRYNEQFF
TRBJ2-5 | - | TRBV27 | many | TGTGCCAGCGGGCGGGGGCAAGAGATCCAGTACTTC | CASGRGQEIQYF
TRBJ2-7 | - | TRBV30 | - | TGTGCCTGGAGTCGGGATAGCGGCTCCTACGAGCAGTACTTC | CAWSRDSGSYEQYF
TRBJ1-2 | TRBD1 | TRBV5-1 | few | TGCGCCAGCAGCTTCTTACAGGGGCCCAACTATGGCTACACCTTC | CASSFLQGPNYGYTF
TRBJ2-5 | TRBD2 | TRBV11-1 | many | TGTGCCAGCAGCAAATCCTGGCTAGCGGGAGGTCCCCAAGAGACCCAGTACTTC | CASSKSWLAGGPQETQYF
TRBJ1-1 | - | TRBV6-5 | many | TGTGCCAGCAGTTACAGACGGGTGACTGAAGCTTTCTTT | CASSYRRVTEAFF
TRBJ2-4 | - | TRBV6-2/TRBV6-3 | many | TGTGCCAGCAGTTACTCGCAATTTGGAGCCACTATAGCCAAAAACATTCAGTACTTC | CASSYSQFGATIAKNIQYF
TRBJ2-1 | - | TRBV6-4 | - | TGTGCCAGCAGTGACTTTCCCGGGAGTAGGTACAATGAGCAGTTCTTC | CASSDFPGSRYNEQFF
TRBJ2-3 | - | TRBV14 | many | TGTGCCAGCAGCCAAATCAGTGTCACAGATACGCAGTATTTT | CASSQISVTDTQYF
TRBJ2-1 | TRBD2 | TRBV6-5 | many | TGTGCCAGCAGTTATAGGCTAGCGGGAGAAGAGCAGTTCTTC | CASSYRLAGEEQFF
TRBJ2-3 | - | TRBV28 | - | TGTGCCAGCAGTTTATTCGGCAGCACAGATACGCAGTATTTT | CASSLFGSTDTQYF
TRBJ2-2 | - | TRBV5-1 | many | TGCGCCAGCATTCTGGAGTCGAACACCGGGGAGCTGTTTTTT | CASILESNTGELFF